This T cell receptor beta chain was recorded in a study of cytomegalovirus exposure and HLA in healthy donors. Concerning this clone itself: The antigen is undetermined.

Primers for the PCR totalled 60 Vbeta and 13 Jbeta. Sequenced by immunoSEQ multiplex PCR; TCRdb stores in-frame clones only, minus some. In total, the table holds 130,000 to 150,000 clones. Germline V lookup: CDR1 MDHEN, CDR2 SYDVKM. The V and J ends lost 5 bases and 4 bases, in that order; junction bases with no gene match: 7. CDR3 size: 15 residues. Points from the study as a whole: There were several of the most significant clusters that appeared linked to common viral pathogens in a later analysis.

What was sequenced was PBMCs. The J gene is TRBJ1-2, the V gene TRBV28; TRBD1 matches 10 bases. This receptor was identified in a male donor in good health and CMV-seronegative. This CDR3 reads CASSPTGGAIYGYTF. The CDR3 DNA reads TGTGCCAGCAGTCCGACAGGGGGCGCCATCTATGGCTACACCTTC.